These T cell receptor beta chains were read from a single sample in a study of response to subunit inactivated influenza vaccine. One entry per CDR3 protein results from TCRdb running MiXCR on the RT-PCR reads. Here the sample spans about 530,000 distinct CDR3 sequences, 12% being singletons. The material sequenced was PBMCs from blood, taken on the day of vaccination. All receptors come from a man aged 50-59 years who received an inactivated influenza vaccine. Both conserved end residues are part of each CDR3.

18	TRBV4-1	TRBJ2-3	CASSQVTGGTIGTDTQYF
17	TRBV27	TRBJ2-7	CASSLSSWPGLTYEQYF
15	TRBV12-3/TRBV12-4	TRBJ2-3	CASIIAGLITDTQYF
16	TRBV7-2	TRBJ2-7	CASSLGPGQTSYEQYF
16	TRBV4-3	TRBJ1-6	CASSQDWGSYNSPLHF
16	TRBV7-2	TRBJ2-7	CASSLAGPLNGNEQYF
14	TRBV5-1	TRBJ1-4	CASSRGPWREKLFF
13	TRBV5-1	TRBJ2-7	CASRNRGDYEQYF
14	TRBV12-3/TRBV12-4	TRBJ1-4	CASSAWGGDEKLFF
16	TRBV20-1	TRBJ1-6	CSAREGGRAYNSPLHF
10	TRBV2	TRBJ2-7	CASSDEEQYF
14	TRBV24-1	TRBJ1-6	CATSEARWGSPLHF
14	TRBV6-1	TRBJ2-3	CAAQPSGSTDTQYF
19	TRBV20-1	TRBJ2-1	CSAKGALAGGIPSYNEQFF
14	TRBV15	TRBJ2-1	CTTSTRETRNEQFF
15	TRBV7-2	TRBJ2-1	CASSLALGPYNEQFF
17	TRBV20-1	TRBJ2-1	CSARRGIGGSSYNEQFF
14	TRBV16	TRBJ1-6	CASLDRRYNSPLHF
18	TRBV21-1	TRBJ2-1	CASSKVYPGGLSYNEQFF
16	TRBV5-1	TRBJ2-3	CASRPGVGRDTDTQYF
16	TRBV7-6	TRBJ2-7	CASSLGDKTVTYEQYF
15	TRBV6-1	TRBJ1-6	CASSEAGGYNSPLHF
15	TRBV5-1	TRBJ2-1	CASSFSGGARNEQFF
16	TRBV5-1	TRBJ1-1	CASSFWAGTTNTEAFF
16	TRBV18	TRBJ2-1	CASSFIAGGQANEQFF
13	TRBV28	TRBJ2-7	CASGAGGIYEQYF